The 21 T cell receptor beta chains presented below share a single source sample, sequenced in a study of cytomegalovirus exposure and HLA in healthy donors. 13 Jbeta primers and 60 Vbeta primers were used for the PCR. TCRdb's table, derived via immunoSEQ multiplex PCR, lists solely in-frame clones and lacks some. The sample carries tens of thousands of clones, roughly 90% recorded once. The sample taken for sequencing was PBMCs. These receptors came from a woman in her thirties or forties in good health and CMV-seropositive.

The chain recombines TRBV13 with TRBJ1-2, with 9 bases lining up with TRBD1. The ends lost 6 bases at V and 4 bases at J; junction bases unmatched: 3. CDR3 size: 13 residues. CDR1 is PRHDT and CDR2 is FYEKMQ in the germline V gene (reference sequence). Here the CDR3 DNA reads TGTGCCAGCAGTGGGACAGGGTTCTATGGCTACACCTTC. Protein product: CASSGTGFYGYTF.

CDR3 nucleotides: TGTGCCAGTAAAAAACGGGACAGTCCCTATGAAGCTTTCTTT. Encoded protein: CASKKRDSPYEAFF. V gene TRBV19 combines with J gene TRBJ1-1; 7 bases line up with TRBD1. CDR1 is LNHDA and CDR2 is SQIVND in the germline V gene (reference sequence). This CDR3 has 14 residues. J lost 7 bases, V lost 7 bases, and 12 bases had no gene match.

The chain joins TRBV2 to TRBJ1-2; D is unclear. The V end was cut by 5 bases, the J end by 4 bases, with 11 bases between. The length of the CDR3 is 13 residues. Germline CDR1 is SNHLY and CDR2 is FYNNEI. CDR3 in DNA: TGTGCCAGCAGTTCACTGAGTTCCTATGGCTACACCTTC. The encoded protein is CASSSLSSYGYTF.

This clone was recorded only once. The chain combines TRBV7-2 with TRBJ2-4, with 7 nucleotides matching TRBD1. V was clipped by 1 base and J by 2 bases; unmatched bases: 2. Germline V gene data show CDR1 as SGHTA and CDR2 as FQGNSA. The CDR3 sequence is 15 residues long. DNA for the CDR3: TGTGCCAGCAGCTTAGACAGGGGATCCAAAAACATTCAGTACTTC. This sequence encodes CASSLDRGSKNIQYF.

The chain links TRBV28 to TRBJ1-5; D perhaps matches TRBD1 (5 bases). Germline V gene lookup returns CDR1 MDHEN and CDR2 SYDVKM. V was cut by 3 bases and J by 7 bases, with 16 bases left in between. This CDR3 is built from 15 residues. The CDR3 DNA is TGTGCCAGCAGTTTTTCGTTCAGGGTAGGGCAGCCCCAGCATTTT. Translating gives CASSFSFRVGQPQHF.

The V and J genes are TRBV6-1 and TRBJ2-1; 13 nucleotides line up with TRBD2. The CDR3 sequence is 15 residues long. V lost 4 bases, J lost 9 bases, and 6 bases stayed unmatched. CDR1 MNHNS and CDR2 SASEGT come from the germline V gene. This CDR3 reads CASSVGTSGAIEQFF. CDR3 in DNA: TGTGCCAGCAGTGTCGGGACTAGCGGGGCCATTGAGCAGTTCTTC.

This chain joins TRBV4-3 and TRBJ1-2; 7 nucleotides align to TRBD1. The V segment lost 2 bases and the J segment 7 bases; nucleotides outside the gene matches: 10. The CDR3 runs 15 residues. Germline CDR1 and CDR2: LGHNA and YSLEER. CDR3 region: CASSQSNPGTVGYTF. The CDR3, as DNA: TGCGCCAGCAGCCAAAGCAACCCCGGGACAGTTGGCTACACCTTC.

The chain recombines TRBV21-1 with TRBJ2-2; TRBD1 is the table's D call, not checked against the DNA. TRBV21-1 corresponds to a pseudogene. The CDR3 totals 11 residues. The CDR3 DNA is TGTGCCAGCAGCACCAGCGGGGAGCTGTTTTTT. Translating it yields CASSTSGELFF.

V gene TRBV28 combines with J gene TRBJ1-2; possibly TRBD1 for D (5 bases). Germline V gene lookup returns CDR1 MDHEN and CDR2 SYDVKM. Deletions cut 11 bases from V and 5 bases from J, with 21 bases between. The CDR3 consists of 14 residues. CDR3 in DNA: TGTGCCGCCCGTGGGGGAGGTTATGCGTATGGCTACACCTTC. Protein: CAARGGGYAYGYTF.

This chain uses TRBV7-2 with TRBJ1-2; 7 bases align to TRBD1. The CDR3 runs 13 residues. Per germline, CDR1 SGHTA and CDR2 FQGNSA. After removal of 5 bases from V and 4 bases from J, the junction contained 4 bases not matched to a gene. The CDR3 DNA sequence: TGTGCCAGCAGCGCACAGGGGATCTATGGCTACACCTTC. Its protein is CASSAQGIYGYTF.

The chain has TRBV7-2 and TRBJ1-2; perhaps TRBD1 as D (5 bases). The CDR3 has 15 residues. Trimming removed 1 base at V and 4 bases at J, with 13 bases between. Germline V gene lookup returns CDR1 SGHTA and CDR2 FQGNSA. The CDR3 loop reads CASSLDGRGGYGYTF. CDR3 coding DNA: TGTGCCAGCAGCTTAGATGGACGGGGGGGCTATGGCTACACCTTC.

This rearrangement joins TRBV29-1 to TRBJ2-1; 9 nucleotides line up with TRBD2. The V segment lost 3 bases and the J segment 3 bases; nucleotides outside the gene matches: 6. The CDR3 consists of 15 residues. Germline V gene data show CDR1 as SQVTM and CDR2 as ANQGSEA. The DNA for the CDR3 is TGCAGCGTTGAGTCCTCAGCGGGGGGCTACAATGAGCAGTTCTTC. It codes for CSVESSAGGYNEQFF.

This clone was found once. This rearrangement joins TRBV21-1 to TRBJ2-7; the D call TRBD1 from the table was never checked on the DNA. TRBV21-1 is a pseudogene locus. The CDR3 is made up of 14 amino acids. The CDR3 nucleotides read TGTGCCAGCAGTCCCGGGACAGGGGGGTACGAGCAGTACTTC. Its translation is CASSPGTGGYEQYF.

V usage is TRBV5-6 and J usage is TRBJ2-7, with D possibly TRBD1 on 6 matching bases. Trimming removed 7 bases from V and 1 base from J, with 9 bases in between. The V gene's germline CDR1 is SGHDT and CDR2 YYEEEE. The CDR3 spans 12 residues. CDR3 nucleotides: TGTGCCAGCTCAGGGGTATCCTACGAGCAGTACTTC. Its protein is CASSGVSYEQYF.

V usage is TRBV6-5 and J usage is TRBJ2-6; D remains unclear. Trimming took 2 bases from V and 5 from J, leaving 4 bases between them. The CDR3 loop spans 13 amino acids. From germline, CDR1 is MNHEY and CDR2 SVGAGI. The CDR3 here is CASSYNRANVLTF. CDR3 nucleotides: TGTGCCAGCAGTTACAACAGGGCCAACGTCCTGACTTTC.

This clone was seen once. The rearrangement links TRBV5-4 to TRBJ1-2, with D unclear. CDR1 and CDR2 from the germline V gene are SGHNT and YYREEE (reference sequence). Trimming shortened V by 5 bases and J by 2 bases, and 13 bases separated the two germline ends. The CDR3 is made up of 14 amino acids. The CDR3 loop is CASREAGSNYGYTF. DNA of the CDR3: TGTGCCAGCAGGGAAGCTGGGAGCAACTATGGCTACACCTTC. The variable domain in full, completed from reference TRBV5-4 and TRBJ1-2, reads ETGVTQSPTHLIKTRGQQVTLRCSSQSGHNTVSWYQQALGQGPQFIFQYYREEENGRGNFPPRFSGLQFPNYSSELNVNALELDDSALYLCASREAGSNYGYTFGSGTRLTVV.

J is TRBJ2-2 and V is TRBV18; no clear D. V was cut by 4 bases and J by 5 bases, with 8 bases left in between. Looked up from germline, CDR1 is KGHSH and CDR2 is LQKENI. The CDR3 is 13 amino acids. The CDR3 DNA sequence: TGTGCCAGCTCACTAACAGAGACCGGGGAGCTGTTTTTT. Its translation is CASSLTETGELFF.

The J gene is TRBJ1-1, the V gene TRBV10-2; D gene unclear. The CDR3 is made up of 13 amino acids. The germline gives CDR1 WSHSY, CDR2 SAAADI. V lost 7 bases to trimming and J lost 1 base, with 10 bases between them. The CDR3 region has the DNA TGCGCCAGCACCCCACAGAGGAACACTGAAGCTTTCTTT. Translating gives CASTPQRNTEAFF.

In DNA, the CDR3 is TGTGCCAGCAGTGGGGTTGACTTGCCTTACGAGCAGTACTTC. It translates to CASSGVDLPYEQYF. V and J are TRBV2 and TRBJ2-7; D call uncertain. The CDR3 runs 14 residues. The V and J ends lost 4 bases and 4 bases respectively, with 14 bases between them. The germline V gene encodes CDR1 SNHLY and CDR2 FYNNEI.

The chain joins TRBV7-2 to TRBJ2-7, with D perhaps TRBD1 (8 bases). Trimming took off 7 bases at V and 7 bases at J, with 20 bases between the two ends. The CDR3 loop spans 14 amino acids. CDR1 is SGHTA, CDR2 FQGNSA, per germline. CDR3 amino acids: CASTIQGGGGEQYF. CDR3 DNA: TGTGCCAGCACCATACAGGGGGGGGGTGGGGAGCAGTACTTC.

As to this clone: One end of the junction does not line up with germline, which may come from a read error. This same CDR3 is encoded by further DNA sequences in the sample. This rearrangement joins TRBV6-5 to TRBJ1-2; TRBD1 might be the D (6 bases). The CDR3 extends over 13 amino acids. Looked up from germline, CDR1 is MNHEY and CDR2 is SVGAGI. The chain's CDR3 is CASRGTGRSGYTF. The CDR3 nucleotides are TGTGCTAGCAGAGGAACAGGGCGTTCGGGCTACACCTTC.